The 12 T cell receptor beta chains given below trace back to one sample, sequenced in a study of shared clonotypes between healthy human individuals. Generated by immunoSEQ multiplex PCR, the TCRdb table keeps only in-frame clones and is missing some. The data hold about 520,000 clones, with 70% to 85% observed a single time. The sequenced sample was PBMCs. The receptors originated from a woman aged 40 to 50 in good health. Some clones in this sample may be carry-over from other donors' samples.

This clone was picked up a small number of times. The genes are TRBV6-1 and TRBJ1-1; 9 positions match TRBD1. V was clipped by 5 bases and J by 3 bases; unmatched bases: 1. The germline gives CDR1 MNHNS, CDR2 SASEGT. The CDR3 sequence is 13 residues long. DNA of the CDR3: TGTGCCAGCAGTTGGACAGGGGACACTGAAGCTTTCTTT. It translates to CASSWTGDTEAFF.

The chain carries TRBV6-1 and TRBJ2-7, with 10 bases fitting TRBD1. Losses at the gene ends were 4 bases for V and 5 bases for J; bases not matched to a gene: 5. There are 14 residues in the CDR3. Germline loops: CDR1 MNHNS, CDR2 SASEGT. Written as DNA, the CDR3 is TGTGCCAGCAGTGTCCTGACAGGGGGCAACGAGCAGTACTTC. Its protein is CASSVLTGGNEQYF.

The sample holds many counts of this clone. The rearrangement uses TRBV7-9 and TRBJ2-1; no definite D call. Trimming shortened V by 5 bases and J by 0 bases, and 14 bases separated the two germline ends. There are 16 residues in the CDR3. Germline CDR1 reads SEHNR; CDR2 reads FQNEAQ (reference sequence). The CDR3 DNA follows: TGTGCCAGCAGCCCGAAAAGCGAAGGCTCCTACAATGAGCAGTTCTTC. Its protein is CASSPKSEGSYNEQFF.

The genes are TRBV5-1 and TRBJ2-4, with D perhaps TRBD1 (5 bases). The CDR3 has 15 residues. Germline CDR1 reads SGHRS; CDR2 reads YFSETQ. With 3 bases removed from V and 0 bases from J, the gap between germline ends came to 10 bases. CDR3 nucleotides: TGCGCCAGCAGCTCCACTCAGGGAGCCAAAAACATTCAGTACTTC. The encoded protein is CASSSTQGAKNIQYF.

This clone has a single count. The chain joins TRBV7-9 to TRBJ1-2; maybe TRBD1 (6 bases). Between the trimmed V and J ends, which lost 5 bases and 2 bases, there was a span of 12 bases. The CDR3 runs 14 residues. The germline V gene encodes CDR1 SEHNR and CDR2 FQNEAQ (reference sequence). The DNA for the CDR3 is TGTGCCAGCAGCCCCCCGGGGGCAAACTATGGCTACACCTTC. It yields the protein CASSPPGANYGYTF.

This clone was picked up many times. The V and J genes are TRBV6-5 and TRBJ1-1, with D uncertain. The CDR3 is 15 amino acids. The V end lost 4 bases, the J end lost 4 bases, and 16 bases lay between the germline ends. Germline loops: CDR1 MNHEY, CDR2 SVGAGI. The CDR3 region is CASSSPGSAGTEAFF. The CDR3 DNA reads TGTGCCAGCAGTTCCCCGGGGTCGGCGGGCACTGAAGCTTTCTTT.

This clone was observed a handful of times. This CDR3 is CASSENVLRGANNTEAFF. CDR3 bases: TGTGCCAGCAGTGAAAACGTCCTGCGGGGGGCGAATAACACTGAAGCTTTCTTT. The chain couples TRBV25-1 to TRBJ1-1; D is perhaps TRBD1 (6 bases). The length of the CDR3 is 18 residues. Germline V gene sequence: CDR1 MGHDK, CDR2 SYGVNS. Trimming shortened V by 2 bases and J by 2 bases, and 21 bases separated the two germline ends. Together with reference TRBV25-1 and TRBJ1-1, the CDR3 gives the full variable domain: EADIYQTPRYLVIGTGKKITLECSQTMGHDKMYWYQQDPGMELHLIHYSYGVNSTEKGDLSSESTVSRIRTEHFPLTLESARPSHTSQYLCASSENVLRGANNTEAFFGQGTRLTVV.

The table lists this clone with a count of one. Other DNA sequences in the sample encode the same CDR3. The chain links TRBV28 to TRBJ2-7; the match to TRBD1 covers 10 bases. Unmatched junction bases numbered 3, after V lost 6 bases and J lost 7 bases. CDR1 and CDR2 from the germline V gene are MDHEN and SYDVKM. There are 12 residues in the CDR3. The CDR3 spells CASRDRGYEQYF. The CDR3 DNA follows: TGTGCCAGCAGGGACAGGGGGTATGAGCAGTACTTC.

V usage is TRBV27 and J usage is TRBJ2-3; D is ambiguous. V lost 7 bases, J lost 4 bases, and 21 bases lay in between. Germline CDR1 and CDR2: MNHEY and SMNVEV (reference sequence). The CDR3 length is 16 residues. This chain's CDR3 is CASTLSIPTLPDTQYF. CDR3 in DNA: TGTGCCAGCACCCTCTCTATCCCAACACTTCCAGATACGCAGTATTTT.

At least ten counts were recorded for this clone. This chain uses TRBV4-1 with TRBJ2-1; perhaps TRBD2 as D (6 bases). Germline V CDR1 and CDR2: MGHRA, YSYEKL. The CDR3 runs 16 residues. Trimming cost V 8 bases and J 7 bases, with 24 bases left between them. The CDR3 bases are TGCGCCAGCGGTGAAAGGGGAGGCGCACGGTGGAATGAGCAGTTCTTC. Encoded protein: CASGERGGARWNEQFF.

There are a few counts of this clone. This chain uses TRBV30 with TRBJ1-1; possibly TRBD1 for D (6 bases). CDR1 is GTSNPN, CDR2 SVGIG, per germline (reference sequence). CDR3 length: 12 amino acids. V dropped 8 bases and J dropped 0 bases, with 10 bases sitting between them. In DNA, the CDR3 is TGTGCCCGCGACAGGATGAACACTGAAGCTTTCTTT. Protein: CARDRMNTEAFF.

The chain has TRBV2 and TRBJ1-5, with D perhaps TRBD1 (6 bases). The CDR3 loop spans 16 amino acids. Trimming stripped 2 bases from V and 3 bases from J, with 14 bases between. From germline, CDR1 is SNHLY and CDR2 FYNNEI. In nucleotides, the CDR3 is TGTGCCAGCAGTGAATCCCGCAGGGGCGACAATCAGCCCCAGCATTTT. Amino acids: CASSESRRGDNQPQHF.